The 23 T cell receptor beta chains below come from one sample, sequenced in a study of a mutant IDH1 vaccine in newly diagnosed glioma. Time point described: week 47, end of study. Doses of 300 ug of mutant IDH1 20-mer peptide were given with topical imiquimod. Their recognized antigens are unknown. Using immunoSEQ multiplex PCR, the repertoire was profiled, and TCRdb retains in-frame clones only, with some absent. The sample lists about 10,000 clones, about 81% seen once, with less than 20% in the top ten. This specimen was PBMCs, taken from a glioma patient whose treatment included an IDH1 peptide vaccine. All receptors come from a man younger than 40 with glioma.

In this sample, this clone turned up a few times. This chain links TRBV4-1 with TRBJ1-5; D gene unclear. The CDR3 is 15 amino acids. Germline V gene data show CDR1 as MGHRA and CDR2 as YSYEKL. V lost 3 bases to trimming and J lost 7 bases, with 16 bases between them. The CDR3 DNA reads TGCGCCAGCAGCCAGTTTGACCGGGGTCTCCAGCCCCAGCATTTT. This encodes CASSQFDRGLQPQHF.

In this sample, this clone turned up once. This chain uses TRBV5-1 with TRBJ1-4; 7 bases line up with TRBD1. The CDR3 consists of 14 residues. From germline, CDR1 is SGHRS and CDR2 YFSETQ. With 5 bases clipped from V and 6 bases from J, the junction kept 7 bases outside the gene matches. In DNA form, the CDR3 reads TGCGCCAGCAGTATGGGACAGATGGATGAAAAACTGTTTTTT. It is translated as CASSMGQMDEKLFF. The variable domain in full, with the rest retrieved from reference TRBV5-1 and TRBJ1-4, is KAGVTQTPRYLIKTRGQQVTLSCSPISGHRSVSWYQQTPGQGLQFLFEYFSETQRNKGNFPGRFSGRQFSNSRSEMNVSTLELGDSALYLCASSMGQMDEKLFFGSGTQLSVL.

The chain links TRBV19 to TRBJ2-5; unclear D gene. CDR1 and CDR2 (germline): LNHDA, SQIVND (reference sequence). V lost 1 base and J 2 bases, leaving 11 bases between the germline ends. This CDR3 is built from 15 residues. The CDR3 region is CASSIGGTGQETQYF. CDR3 DNA: TGTGCCAGTAGTATAGGTGGAACCGGGCAAGAGACCCAGTACTTC.

The rearrangement uses TRBV30 and TRBJ1-3; 10 bases match TRBD1. J gave up 8 bases and V 2 bases, and 9 bases lay outside the gene matches. The germline V gene encodes CDR1 GTSNPN and CDR2 SVGIG (reference sequence). The CDR3 contains 15 residues. The DNA of the CDR3 is TGTGCCTGGAGTCCAAAAGACAGGGGGCAATACACCATATATTTT. It codes for CAWSPKDRGQYTIYF.

The chain recombines TRBV5-4 with TRBJ2-3; D ambiguous. This CDR3 comprises 13 residues. The V end was cut by 6 bases, the J end by 1 base, with 9 bases between. Germline CDR1 SGHNT, CDR2 YYREEE (reference sequence). CDR3 residues: CASIQTGTDTQYF. The CDR3 coding sequence is TGTGCCAGCATCCAGACGGGCACAGATACGCAGTATTTT.

The V and J genes are TRBV5-1 and TRBJ2-5, with 9 bases identical to TRBD2. The CDR3 is 15 amino acids. CDR1 is SGHRS and CDR2 is YFSETQ in the germline V gene. The trim removed 4 bases at V and 1 base at J, leaving 5 bases unmatched. CDR3 in DNA: TGCGCCAGCAGCCCCGTGACTAGCGGCCAAGAGACCCAGTACTTC. As protein: CASSPVTSGQETQYF.

The gene calls are TRBV30 and TRBJ2-2; TRBD2 is a possible D gene (5 bases). Trimming removed 5 bases from V and 6 bases from J, with 10 bases in between. Germline V gene lookup returns CDR1 GTSNPN and CDR2 SVGIG (reference sequence). The CDR3 totals 12 residues. The CDR3 spells CAWAGTAGELFF. For the CDR3, the DNA is TGTGCCTGGGCGGGTACGGCCGGGGAGCTGTTTTTT. Complete variable domain (other parts from reference TRBV30 and TRBJ2-2): SQTIHQWPATLVQPVGSPLSLECTVEGTSNPNLYWYRQAAGRGLQLLFYSVGIGQISSEVPQNLSASRPQDRQFILSSKKLLLSDSGFYLCAWAGTAGELFFGEGSRLTVL.

The rearrangement uses TRBV5-1 and TRBJ2-7, with D perhaps TRBD1 (6 bases). Germline loops: CDR1 SGHRS, CDR2 YFSETQ. Trimming left V 1 base short and J 6 bases short, with 8 bases between. CDR3 length: 12 amino acids. The CDR3 protein is CASSLFRGEQYF. The CDR3, as DNA: TGCGCCAGCAGCTTGTTCAGGGGCGAGCAGTACTTC.

The genes are TRBV2 and TRBJ1-1; 7 bases match TRBD1. The CDR3 contains 14 residues. Germline lookup yields CDR1 SNHLY and CDR2 FYNNEI. After removal of 5 bases from V and 2 bases from J, the junction contained 5 bases not matched to a gene. In DNA, the CDR3 is TGTGCCAGCAGTCCTAGGGGGCGAAACACTGAAGCTTTCTTT. Translating it yields CASSPRGRNTEAFF.

The CDR3 loop is CASMYREGWDTEAFF. CDR3 bases: TGTGCCAGTATGTACAGGGAAGGATGGGACACTGAAGCTTTCTTT. The rearrangement uses TRBV19 and TRBJ1-1; the D gene is possibly TRBD1 (6 bases). The V end was cut by 7 bases, the J end by 3 bases, with 18 bases between. The CDR3 has 15 residues. Per germline, CDR1 LNHDA and CDR2 SQIVND (reference sequence).

Only one count was recorded for this clone. The rearrangement joins TRBV5-4 to TRBJ2-7; TRBD1 matches 8 bases. The CDR3 totals 15 residues. V shed 0 bases and J 2 bases; nucleotides not matched to a gene: 4. Germline assignment: CDR1 SGHNT and CDR2 YYREEE (reference sequence). For the CDR3, the DNA is TGTGCCAGCAGCTTGGGGACAGGGCTTGCCTACGAGCAGTACTTC. Translated, it gives CASSLGTGLAYEQYF.

The chain recombines TRBV27 with TRBJ1-1; 9 bases align to TRBD1. Germline V gene lookup returns CDR1 MNHEY and CDR2 SMNVEV (reference sequence). The CDR3 is 14 residues long. V shed 6 bases, J shed 5 bases, and the junction held 7 bases outside the gene matches. In DNA form, the CDR3 reads TGTGCCAGCAGCCGCCGGACAGGGGAGACTGAAGCTTTCTTT. Its protein product is CASSRRTGETEAFF.

This clone was found a few times. V usage is TRBV11-3 and J usage is TRBJ2-7, with D possibly matching TRBD2 (6 bases). CDR3 length equals 16 residues. The germline V gene encodes CDR1 SGHNT and CDR2 YENEEA. Trimming took off 2 bases at V and 7 bases at J, with 21 bases between the two ends. The CDR3 bases are TGTGCCAGCAGCTTAAGGTGGGGTTGCGTTGGGAGGGAGCAGTACTTC. Its protein product is CASSLRWGCVGREQYF.

The rearrangement links TRBV6-1 to TRBJ2-2, with D uncertain. From germline, CDR1 is MNHNS and CDR2 SASEGT. This CDR3 has 13 amino acids. V shed 6 bases and J shed 3 bases, with 8 bases lying between them. CDR3 DNA sequence: TGTGCCAGCAGCGGGTCGGACACCGGGGAGCTGTTTTTT. Amino acid sequence: CASSGSDTGELFF.

The chain employs TRBV11-2 and TRBJ1-1; maybe TRBD1 (5 bases). V lost 4 bases and J 8 bases, leaving 11 bases between the germline ends. The CDR3 covers 12 residues. From germline, CDR1 is SGHAT and CDR2 FQNNGV. DNA of the CDR3: TGTGCCAGCAGCTCGGGGGGGGAAGAAGCTTTCTTT. It yields the protein CASSSGGEEAFF.

The rearrangement joins TRBV5-6 to TRBJ2-7; TRBD2 matches 16 bases. This CDR3 has 16 amino acids. V shed 4 bases and J 5 bases; nucleotides not matched to a gene: 6. CDR1 is SGHDT and CDR2 is YYEEEE in the germline V gene. The CDR3 DNA reads TGTGCCAGCAGCCAGGGACTAGCGGGAGGGCGTAACGAGCAGTACTTC. Its translation is CASSQGLAGGRNEQYF.

This clone has only one observation. The chain carries TRBV10-3 and TRBJ2-5, with 8 bases matching TRBD2. The germline V gene has CDR1 ENHRY and CDR2 SYGVKD. V dropped 0 bases and J dropped 4; count of bases not matched to a gene: 7. CDR3 size: 16 residues. The DNA for the CDR3 is TGTGCCATCAGTGAGTCGGGAGCGGGAGTAGGAGAGACCCAGTACTTC. Translating gives CAISESGAGVGETQYF.

The gene calls are TRBV18 and TRBJ2-5, with D perhaps matching TRBD2 (6 bases). CDR1 and CDR2 (germline): KGHSH, LQKENI. V was cut by 6 bases and J by 5 bases, with 19 bases left in between. The CDR3 has 15 residues. The CDR3 sequence is CASSPAGGSGETQYF. In DNA, the CDR3 is TGTGCCAGCTCGCCCGCTGGGGGGTCGGGTGAGACCCAGTACTTC.

The rearrangement joins TRBV5-1 to TRBJ2-1; D could derive from TRBD1 or TRBD2 (5 bases each). Between the trimmed V and J ends, which lost 3 bases and 2 bases, there was a span of 12 bases. The CDR3 is 15 residues long. Germline lookup yields CDR1 SGHRS and CDR2 YFSETQ. The CDR3 region has the DNA TGCGCCAGCAGCTACGGGACGGCGGCCTACAATGAGCAGTTCTTC. Its translation is CASSYGTAAYNEQFF.

This chain connects TRBV27 to TRBJ2-2; D not resolved. CDR1 is MNHEY, CDR2 SMNVEV, per germline (reference sequence). The CDR3 loop spans 15 amino acids. Trimming stripped 0 bases from V and 3 bases from J, with 8 bases between. In DNA, the CDR3 is TGTGCCAGCAGTTTATCGCAGAGGTACACCGGGGAGCTGTTTTTT. It codes for CASSLSQRYTGELFF.

This chain links TRBV6-4 with TRBJ1-1, with 7 bases lining up with TRBD1. V trimming: 2 bases; J trimming: 4 bases; junction bases outside the gene matches: 4. This CDR3 has 14 residues. Germline V lookup: CDR1 MRHNA, CDR2 SNTAGT. CDR3 DNA sequence: TGTGCCAGCAGTGACACGGACAGGCTCACTGAAGCTTTCTTT. Translated, it gives CASSDTDRLTEAFF.

The chain joins TRBV5-1 to TRBJ2-1; 8 bases are a match to TRBD2. After removal of 4 bases from V and 4 bases from J, the junction contained 7 bases not matched to a gene. Germline CDR1 is SGHRS and CDR2 is YFSETQ. This CDR3 region has 15 residues. CDR3 bases: TGCGCCAGCAGCCTGGGACTAGGGACTTACAATGAGCAGTTCTTC. It is translated as CASSLGLGTYNEQFF.

This rearrangement joins TRBV30 to TRBJ1-2; D is undetermined. Trimming cost V 2 bases and J 2 bases, with 9 bases left between them. CDR3 length equals 13 residues. The germline CDR1 and CDR2 sequences are GTSNPN and SVGIG (reference sequence). The CDR3 reads CAWSSDGNYGYTF. CDR3 DNA: TGTGCCTGGAGTTCCGACGGCAACTATGGCTACACCTTC. Based on the CDR3 plus reference TRBV30 and TRBJ1-2, the full variable domain is SQTIHQWPATLVQPVGSPLSLECTVEGTSNPNLYWYRQAAGRGLQLLFYSVGIGQISSEVPQNLSASRPQDRQFILSSKKLLLSDSGFYLCAWSSDGNYGYTFGSGTRLTVV.